Listed here are 6 T cell receptor beta chains from one sample, sequenced in a study of T cell changes during pregnancy in multiple sclerosis. Assay: immunoSEQ multiplex PCR; the TCRdb copy retains only in-frame clones and omits some. The data show roughly 48,000 clones, with about 92% seen just once and around 0.9% held by the top ten. The sequencing here drew on CD4+ T cells from peripheral blood mononuclear cells, taken in the second trimester of pregnancy. The receptors originated from a female donor in good health, enrolled as a control in a pregnancy study.

The rearrangement uses TRBV15 and TRBJ1-1; a possible D gene is TRBD1 (6 bases). From germline, CDR1 is LNHNV and CDR2 YYDKDF (reference sequence). V lost 5 bases, J lost 1 base, and 11 bases lay in between. The CDR3 runs 14 residues. CDR3 region: CATSSPDRNTEAFF. The CDR3 bases are TGTGCCACCAGCTCCCCGGACAGGAACACTGAAGCTTTCTTT.

This chain connects TRBV4-1 to TRBJ2-1; 12 bases align to TRBD1. Germline V lookup: CDR1 MGHRA, CDR2 YSYEKL. The J segment lost 8 bases and the V segment lost 0 bases, leaving 8 bases of the junction unmatched. There are 17 residues in the CDR3. CDR3 DNA sequence: TGCGCCAGCAGCCAAGAGCACCGGGGACAGGGGGCCTATGAGCAGTTCTTC. It translates to CASSQEHRGQGAYEQFF.

The V gene is TRBV5-1, the J gene TRBJ1-1; 9 bases agree with TRBD1. Trimming cost V 3 bases and J 1 base; bases outside gene matches: 7. Germline-derived CDR1 and CDR2 are SGHRS and YFSETQ. This CDR3 is built from 16 residues. This CDR3 reads CASSYGTGRTNTEAFF. The CDR3 DNA is TGCGCCAGCAGCTACGGGACAGGGAGGACGAACACTGAAGCTTTCTTT.

The table lists this clone with a count of one. The chain uses TRBV7-2 and TRBJ2-5; no definite D call. The V end was cut by 5 bases, the J end by 5 bases, with 12 bases between. CDR1 and CDR2 from the germline V gene are SGHTA and FQGNSA. The CDR3 length is 13 residues. CDR3 DNA sequence: TGTGCCAGCAGCGTGAGGCGAGCCGAGACCCAGTACTTC. Its translation is CASSVRRAETQYF.

V and J are TRBV2 and TRBJ1-1, with unresolved D. V lost 4 bases, J lost 0 bases, and 9 bases lay in between. Germline CDR1 SNHLY, CDR2 FYNNEI. The CDR3 has 14 amino acids. CDR3 bases: TGTGCCAGCAGTGTAGGCAGGTTGAACACTGAAGCTTTCTTT. Protein sequence: CASSVGRLNTEAFF.

The gene calls are TRBV28 and TRBJ1-5, with TRBD1 matching 8 bases. Trimming removed 5 bases from V and 7 bases from J; junction bases left unmatched: 7. The CDR3 spans 14 residues. Germline CDR1 reads MDHEN; CDR2 reads SYDVKM. CDR3: CASSKLQGGQPQHF. The CDR3 DNA follows: TGTGCCAGCAGTAAGTTACAGGGGGGCCAGCCCCAGCATTTT.